In this sample, the clone carrying this TCR beta chain turned up a few times. TCRdb analysed the 5' RACE reads with MiXCR anew, one entry per CDR3 protein. The repertoire has around 55,000 distinct CDR3 sequences, more than 13% of them found once; the top ten carry less than 12%. The source of the sample is a study of early T cells in non-severe SARS-CoV-2 infection. For the study at large: Investigators sequenced bulk RNA drawn from unsorted whole blood, and chains remained unpaired.

Germline V CDR1 and CDR2: LNHDA, SQIVND (reference sequence). V gave up 10 bases and J gave up 0 bases, with 16 bases separating them. The CDR3 is 16 residues long. This clonotype was obtained from an adult who was a healthcare worker with PCR-confirmed SARS-CoV-2 infection or an uninfected control (not recorded which). V is TRBV19 and J is TRBJ2-6, with D possibly TRBD1 on 6 matching bases. Sequencing used whole blood, obtained at baseline. CDR3 amino acids: CATQPGHSSGANVLTF. The CDR3 DNA reads as TGTGCCACCCAACCGGGACACAGCTCTGGGGCCAACGTCCTGACTTTC.